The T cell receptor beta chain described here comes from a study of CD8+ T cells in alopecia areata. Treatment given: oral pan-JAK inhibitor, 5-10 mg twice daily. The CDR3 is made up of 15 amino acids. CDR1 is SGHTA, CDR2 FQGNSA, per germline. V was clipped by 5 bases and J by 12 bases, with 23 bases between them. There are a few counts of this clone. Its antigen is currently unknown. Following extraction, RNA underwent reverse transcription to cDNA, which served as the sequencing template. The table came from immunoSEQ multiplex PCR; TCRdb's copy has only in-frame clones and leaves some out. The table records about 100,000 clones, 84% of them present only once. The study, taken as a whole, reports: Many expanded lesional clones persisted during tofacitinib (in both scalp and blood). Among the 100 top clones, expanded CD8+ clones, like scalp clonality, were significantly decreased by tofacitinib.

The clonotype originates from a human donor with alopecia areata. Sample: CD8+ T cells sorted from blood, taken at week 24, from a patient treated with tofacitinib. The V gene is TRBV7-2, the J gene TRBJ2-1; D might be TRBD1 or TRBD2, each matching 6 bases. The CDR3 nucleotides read TGTGCCAGCAGCGGTTGGAGGGGGACCGGCGAGGGGCAGTTCTTC. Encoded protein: CASSGWRGTGEGQFF. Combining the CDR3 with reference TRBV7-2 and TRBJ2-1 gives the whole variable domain GAGVSQSPSNKVTEKGKDVELRCDPISGHTALYWYRQSLGQGLEFLIYFQGNSAPDKSGLPSDRFSAERTGGSVSTLTIQRTQQEDSAVYLCASSGWRGTGEGQFFGPGTRLTVL.